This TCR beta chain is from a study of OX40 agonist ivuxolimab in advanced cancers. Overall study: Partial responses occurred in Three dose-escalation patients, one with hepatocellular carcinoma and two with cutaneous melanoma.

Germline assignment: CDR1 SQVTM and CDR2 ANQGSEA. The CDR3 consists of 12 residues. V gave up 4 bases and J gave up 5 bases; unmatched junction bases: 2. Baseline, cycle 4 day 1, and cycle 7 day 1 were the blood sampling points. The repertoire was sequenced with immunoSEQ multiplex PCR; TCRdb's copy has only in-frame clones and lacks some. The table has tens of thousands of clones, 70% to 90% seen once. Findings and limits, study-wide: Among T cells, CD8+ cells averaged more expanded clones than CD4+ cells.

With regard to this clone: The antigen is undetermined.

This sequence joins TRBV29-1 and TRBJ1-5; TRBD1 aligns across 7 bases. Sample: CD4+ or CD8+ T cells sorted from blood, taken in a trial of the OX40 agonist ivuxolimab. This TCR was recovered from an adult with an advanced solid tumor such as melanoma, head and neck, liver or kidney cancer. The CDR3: CSVGGGDQPQHF. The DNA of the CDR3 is TGCAGCGTTGGAGGGGGCGATCAGCCCCAGCATTTT.